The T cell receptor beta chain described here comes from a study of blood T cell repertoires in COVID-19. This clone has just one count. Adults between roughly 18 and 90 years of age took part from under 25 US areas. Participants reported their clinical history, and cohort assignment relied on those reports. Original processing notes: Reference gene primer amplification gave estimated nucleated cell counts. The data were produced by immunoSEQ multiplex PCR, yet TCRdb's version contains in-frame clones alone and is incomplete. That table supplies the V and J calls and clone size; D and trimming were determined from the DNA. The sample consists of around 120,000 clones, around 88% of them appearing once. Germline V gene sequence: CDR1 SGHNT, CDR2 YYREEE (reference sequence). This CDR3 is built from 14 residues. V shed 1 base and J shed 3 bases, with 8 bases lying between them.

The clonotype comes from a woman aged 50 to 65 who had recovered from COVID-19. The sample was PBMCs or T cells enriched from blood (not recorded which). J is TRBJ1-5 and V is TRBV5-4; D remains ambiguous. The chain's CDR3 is CASSLSGVNQPQHF. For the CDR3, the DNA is TGTGCCAGCAGCTTGTCAGGTGTCAATCAGCCCCAGCATTTT.